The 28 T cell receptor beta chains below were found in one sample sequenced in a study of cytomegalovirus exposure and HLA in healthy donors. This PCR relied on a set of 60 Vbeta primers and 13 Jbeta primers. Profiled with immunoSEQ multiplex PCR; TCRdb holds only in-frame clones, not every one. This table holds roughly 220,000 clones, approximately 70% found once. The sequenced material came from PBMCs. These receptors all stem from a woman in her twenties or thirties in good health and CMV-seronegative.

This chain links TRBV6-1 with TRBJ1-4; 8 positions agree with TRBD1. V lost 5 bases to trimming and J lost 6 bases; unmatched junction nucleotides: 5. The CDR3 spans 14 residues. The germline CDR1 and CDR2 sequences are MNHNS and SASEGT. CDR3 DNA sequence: TGTGCCAGCAGTTCGGGACAGGTGTATGAAAAACTGTTTTTT. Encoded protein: CASSSGQVYEKLFF.

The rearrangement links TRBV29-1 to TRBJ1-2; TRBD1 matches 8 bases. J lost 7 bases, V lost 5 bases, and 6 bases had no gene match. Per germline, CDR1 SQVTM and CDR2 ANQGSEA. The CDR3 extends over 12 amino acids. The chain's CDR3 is CSVPGGAGGYTF. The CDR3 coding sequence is TGCAGCGTTCCAGGGGGCGCGGGTGGCTACACCTTC. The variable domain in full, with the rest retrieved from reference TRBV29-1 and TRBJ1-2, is SAVISQKPSRDICQRGTSLTIQCQVDSQVTMMFWYRQQPGQSLTLIATANQGSEATYESGFVIDKFPISRPNLTFSTLTVSNMSPEDSSIYLCSVPGGAGGYTFGSGTRLTVV.

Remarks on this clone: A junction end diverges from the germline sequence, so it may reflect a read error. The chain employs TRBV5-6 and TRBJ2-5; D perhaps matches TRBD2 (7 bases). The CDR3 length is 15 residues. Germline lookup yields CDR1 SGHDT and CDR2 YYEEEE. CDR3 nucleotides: TGCGCCAGCAACTCTACCCGGGGGGCCTACGAGACCCAGTACTTC. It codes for CASNSTRGAYETQYF.

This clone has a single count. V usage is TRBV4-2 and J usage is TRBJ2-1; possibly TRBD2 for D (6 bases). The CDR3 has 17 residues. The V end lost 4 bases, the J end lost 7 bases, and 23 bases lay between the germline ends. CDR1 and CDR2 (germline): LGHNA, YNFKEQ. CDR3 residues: CASSRAPTRVLGNEQFF. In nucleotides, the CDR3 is TGTGCCAGCAGCCGCGCCCCGACTAGAGTCCTTGGGAATGAGCAGTTCTTC.

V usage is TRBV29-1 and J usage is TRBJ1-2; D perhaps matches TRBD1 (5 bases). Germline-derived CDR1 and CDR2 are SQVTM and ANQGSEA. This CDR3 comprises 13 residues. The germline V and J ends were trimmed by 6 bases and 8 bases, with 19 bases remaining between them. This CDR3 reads CSVDLGAGRGYTF. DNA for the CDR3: TGCAGCGTCGACCTAGGGGCCGGGAGAGGCTACACCTTC.

CDR3 sequence reads: CASRGGGVVQETQYF. The CDR3 region has the DNA TGTGCCAGCAGAGGAGGGGGGGTGGTTCAAGAGACCCAGTACTTC. The chain links TRBV7-9 to TRBJ2-5, with D possibly being TRBD2 (7 bases). The CDR3 covers 15 residues. Trimming shortened V by 6 bases and J by 2 bases, and 16 bases separated the two germline ends. Per germline, CDR1 SEHNR and CDR2 FQNEAQ (reference sequence).

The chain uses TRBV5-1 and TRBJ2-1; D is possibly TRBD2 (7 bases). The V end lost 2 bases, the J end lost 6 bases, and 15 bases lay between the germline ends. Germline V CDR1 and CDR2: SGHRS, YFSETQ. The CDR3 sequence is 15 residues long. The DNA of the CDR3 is TGCGCCAGCAGCTTTCTAGAGGGGGGGCTCAATGAGCAGTTCTTC. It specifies CASSFLEGGLNEQFF.

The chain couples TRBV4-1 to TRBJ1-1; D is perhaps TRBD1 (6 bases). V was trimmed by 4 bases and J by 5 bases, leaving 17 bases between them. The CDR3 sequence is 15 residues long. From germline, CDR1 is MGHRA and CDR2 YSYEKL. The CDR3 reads CASSLTPRGRTEAFF. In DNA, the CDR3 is TGCGCCAGCAGCCTCACTCCCAGGGGTAGGACTGAAGCTTTCTTT.

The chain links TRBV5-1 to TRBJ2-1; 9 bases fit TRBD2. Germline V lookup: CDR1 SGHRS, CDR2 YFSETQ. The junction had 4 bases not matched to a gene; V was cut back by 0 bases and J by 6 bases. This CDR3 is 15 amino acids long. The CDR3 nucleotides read TGCGCCAGCAGCTTGGATGGCGGGAGGGCCAATGAGCAGTTCTTC. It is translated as CASSLDGGRANEQFF.

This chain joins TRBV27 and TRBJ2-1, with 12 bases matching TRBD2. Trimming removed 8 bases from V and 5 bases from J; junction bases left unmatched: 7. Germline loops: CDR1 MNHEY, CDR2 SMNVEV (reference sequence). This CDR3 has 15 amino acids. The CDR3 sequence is CASGALAGGDNEQFF. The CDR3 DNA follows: TGTGCCAGCGGTGCACTAGCGGGAGGCGACAATGAGCAGTTCTTC.

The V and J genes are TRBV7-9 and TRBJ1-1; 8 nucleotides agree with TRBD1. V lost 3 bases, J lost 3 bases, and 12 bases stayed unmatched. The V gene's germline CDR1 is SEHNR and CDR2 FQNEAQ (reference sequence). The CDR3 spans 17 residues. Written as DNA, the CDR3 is TGTGCCAGCAGCTTTGGAGGACAGGGAAGTATGGACACTGAAGCTTTCTTT. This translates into CASSFGGQGSMDTEAFF.

CDR3 in amino acids: CATIPRTGPNSPLHF. The CDR3 nucleotides are TGTGCCACCATCCCACGGACAGGGCCAAATTCACCCCTCCACTTT. The rearrangement links TRBV2 to TRBJ1-6; 8 bases align to TRBD1. V trimming: 10 bases; J trimming: 7 bases; junction bases outside the gene matches: 12. Germline CDR1 SNHLY, CDR2 FYNNEI. This CDR3 region has 15 residues.

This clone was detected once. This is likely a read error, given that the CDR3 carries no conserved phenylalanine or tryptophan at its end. The DNA for the CDR3 is TGTGCCAGCAGCTACAGAAATGGGGGGACTTATCAGCCCCAGCATTTG. Its translation: CASSYRNGGTYQPQHL. The chain combines TRBV5-6 with TRBJ1-5; perhaps TRBD1 as D (5 bases). V was trimmed by 3 bases and J by 5 bases, leaving 18 bases between them. CDR1 SGHDT and CDR2 YYEEEE come from the germline V gene. The CDR3 loop spans 16 amino acids.

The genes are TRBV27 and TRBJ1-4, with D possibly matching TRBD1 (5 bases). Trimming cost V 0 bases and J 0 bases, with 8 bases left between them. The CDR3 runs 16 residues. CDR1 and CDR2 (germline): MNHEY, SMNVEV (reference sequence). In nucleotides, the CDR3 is TGTGCCAGCAGTTTATCAGGGGCGGCAACTAATGAAAAACTGTTTTTT. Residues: CASSLSGAATNEKLFF.

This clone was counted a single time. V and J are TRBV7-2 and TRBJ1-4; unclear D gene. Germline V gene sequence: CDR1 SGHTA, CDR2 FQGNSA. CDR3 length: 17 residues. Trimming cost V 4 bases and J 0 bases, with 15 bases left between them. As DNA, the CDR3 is TGTGCCAGCAGCTCTCAACCGGAGTTGTCAACTAATGAAAAACTGTTTTTT. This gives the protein CASSSQPELSTNEKLFF.

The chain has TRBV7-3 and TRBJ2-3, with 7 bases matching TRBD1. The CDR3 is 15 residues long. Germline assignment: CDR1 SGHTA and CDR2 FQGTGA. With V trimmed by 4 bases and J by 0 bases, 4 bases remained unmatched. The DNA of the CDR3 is TGTGCCAGCAGCTGGGGACAGACTAGCACAGATACGCAGTATTTT. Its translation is CASSWGQTSTDTQYF.

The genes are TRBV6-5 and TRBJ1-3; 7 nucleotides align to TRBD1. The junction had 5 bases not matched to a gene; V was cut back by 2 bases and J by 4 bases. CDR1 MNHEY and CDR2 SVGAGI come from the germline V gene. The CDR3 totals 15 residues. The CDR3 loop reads CASSYNAGQGNTIYF. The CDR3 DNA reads TGTGCCAGCAGTTACAACGCGGGACAGGGAAACACCATATATTTT.

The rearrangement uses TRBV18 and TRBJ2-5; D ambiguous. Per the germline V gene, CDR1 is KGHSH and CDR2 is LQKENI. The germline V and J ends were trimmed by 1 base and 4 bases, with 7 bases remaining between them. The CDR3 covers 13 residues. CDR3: CASSPLLGETQYF. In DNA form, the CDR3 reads TGTGCCAGCTCACCACTCCTCGGAGAGACCCAGTACTTC.

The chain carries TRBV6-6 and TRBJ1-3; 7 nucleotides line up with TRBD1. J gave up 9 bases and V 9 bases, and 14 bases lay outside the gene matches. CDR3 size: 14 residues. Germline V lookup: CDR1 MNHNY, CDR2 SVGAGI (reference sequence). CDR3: CASSPGPGGTTIYF. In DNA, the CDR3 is TGTGCCAGTTCCCCGGGCCCAGGGGGGACCACCATATATTTT.

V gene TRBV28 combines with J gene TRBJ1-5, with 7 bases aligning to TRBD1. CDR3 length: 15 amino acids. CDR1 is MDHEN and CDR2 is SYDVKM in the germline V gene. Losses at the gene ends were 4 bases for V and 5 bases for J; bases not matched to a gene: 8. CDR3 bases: TGTGCCAGCAGTTCCCCCAGCAGGGGGGATCAGCCCCAGCATTTT. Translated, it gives CASSSPSRGDQPQHF.

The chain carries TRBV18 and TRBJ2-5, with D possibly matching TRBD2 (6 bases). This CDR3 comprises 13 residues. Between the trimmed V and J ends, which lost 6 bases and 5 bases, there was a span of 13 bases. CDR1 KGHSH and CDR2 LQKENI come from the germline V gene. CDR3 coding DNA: TGTGCCAGCTCCCCCCGGAGGGTTGAGACCCAGTACTTC. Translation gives CASSPRRVETQYF.

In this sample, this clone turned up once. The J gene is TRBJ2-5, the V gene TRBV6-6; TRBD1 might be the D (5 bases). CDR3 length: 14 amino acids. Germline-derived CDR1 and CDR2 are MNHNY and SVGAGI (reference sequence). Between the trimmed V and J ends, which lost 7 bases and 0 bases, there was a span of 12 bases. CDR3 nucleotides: TGTGCCAGCACTCCCCAGGGTTACCAAGAGACCCAGTACTTC. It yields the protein CASTPQGYQETQYF.

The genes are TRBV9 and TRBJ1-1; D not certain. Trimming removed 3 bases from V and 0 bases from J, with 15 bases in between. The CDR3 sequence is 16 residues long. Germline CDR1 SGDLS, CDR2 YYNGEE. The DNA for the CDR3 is TGTGCCAGCAGCGCAAGCGACGGAACCATGAACACTGAAGCTTTCTTT. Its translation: CASSASDGTMNTEAFF. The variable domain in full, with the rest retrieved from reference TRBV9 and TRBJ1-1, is DSGVTQTPKHLITATGQRVTLRCSPRSGDLSVYWYQQSLDQGLQFLIQYYNGEERAKGNILERFSAQQFPDLHSELNLSSLELGDSALYFCASSASDGTMNTEAFFGQGTRLTVV.

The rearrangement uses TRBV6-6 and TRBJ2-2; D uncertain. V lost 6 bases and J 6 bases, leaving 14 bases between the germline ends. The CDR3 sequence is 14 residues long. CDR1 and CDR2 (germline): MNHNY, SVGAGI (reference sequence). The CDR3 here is CASSRPEAAGELFF. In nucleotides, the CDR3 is TGTGCCAGCAGCCGACCAGAGGCAGCCGGGGAGCTGTTTTTT.

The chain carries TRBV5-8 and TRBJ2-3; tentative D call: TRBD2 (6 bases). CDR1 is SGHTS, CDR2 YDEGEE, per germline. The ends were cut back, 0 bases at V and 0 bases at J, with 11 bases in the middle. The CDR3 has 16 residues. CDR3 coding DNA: TGTGCCAGCAGCTTGGGAGTTAGCGGCAGCACAGATACGCAGTATTTT. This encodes CASSLGVSGSTDTQYF. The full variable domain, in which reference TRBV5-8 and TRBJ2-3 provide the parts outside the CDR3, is EAGVTQSPTHLIKTRGQQATLRCSPISGHTSVYWYQQALGLGLQFLLWYDEGEERNRGNFPPRFSGRQFPNYSSELNVNALELEDSALYLCASSLGVSGSTDTQYFGPGTRLTVL.

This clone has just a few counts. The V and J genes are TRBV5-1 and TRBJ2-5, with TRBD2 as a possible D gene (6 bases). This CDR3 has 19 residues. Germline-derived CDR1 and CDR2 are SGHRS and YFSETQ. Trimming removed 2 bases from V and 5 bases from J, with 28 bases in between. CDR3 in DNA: TGCGCCAGCAGCTTTGTTCATATTCGTTCAGGGAGGTCGCAGGAGACCCAGTACTTC. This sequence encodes CASSFVHIRSGRSQETQYF.

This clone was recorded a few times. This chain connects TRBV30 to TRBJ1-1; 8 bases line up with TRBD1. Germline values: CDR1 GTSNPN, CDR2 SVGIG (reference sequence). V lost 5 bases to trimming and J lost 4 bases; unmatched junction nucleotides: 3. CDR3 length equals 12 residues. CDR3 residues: CAWDRGGTEAFF. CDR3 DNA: TGTGCCTGGGACAGGGGTGGCACTGAAGCTTTCTTT. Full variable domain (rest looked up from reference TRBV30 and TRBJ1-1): SQTIHQWPATLVQPVGSPLSLECTVEGTSNPNLYWYRQAAGRGLQLLFYSVGIGQISSEVPQNLSASRPQDRQFILSSKKLLLSDSGFYLCAWDRGGTEAFFGQGTRLTVV.

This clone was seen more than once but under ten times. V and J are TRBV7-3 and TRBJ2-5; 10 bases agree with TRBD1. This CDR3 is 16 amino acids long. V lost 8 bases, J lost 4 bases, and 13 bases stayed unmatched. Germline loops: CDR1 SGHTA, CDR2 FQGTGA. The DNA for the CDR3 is TGTGCCAGCGACCGTCCGGGACAGGGGAGGGGAGAGACCCAGTACTTC. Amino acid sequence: CASDRPGQGRGETQYF.